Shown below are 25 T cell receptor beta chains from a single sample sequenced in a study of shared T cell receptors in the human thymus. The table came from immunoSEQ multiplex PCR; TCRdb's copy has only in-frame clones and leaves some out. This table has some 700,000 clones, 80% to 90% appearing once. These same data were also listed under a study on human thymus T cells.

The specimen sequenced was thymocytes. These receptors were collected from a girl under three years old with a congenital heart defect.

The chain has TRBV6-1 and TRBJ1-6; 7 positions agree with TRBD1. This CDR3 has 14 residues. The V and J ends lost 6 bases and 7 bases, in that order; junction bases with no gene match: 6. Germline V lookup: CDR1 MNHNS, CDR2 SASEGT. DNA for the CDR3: TGTGCCAGCAGCGCCGGGACAGAAAATTCACCCCTCCACTTT. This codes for CASSAGTENSPLHF.

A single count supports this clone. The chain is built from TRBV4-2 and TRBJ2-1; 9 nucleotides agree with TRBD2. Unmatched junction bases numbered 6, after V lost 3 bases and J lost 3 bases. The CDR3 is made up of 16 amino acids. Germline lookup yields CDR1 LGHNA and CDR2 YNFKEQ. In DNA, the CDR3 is TGTGCCAGCAGCCAGCCCTTAGCGGGGGACTACAATGAGCAGTTCTTC. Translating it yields CASSQPLAGDYNEQFF.

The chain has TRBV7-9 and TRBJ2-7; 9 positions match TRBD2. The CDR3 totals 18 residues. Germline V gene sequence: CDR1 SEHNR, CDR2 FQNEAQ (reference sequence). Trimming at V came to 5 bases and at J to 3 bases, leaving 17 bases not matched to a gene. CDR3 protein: CASSPSLERGAVRYEQYF. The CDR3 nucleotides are TGTGCCAGCAGCCCAAGCCTCGAGCGGGGGGCGGTCCGCTACGAGCAGTACTTC.

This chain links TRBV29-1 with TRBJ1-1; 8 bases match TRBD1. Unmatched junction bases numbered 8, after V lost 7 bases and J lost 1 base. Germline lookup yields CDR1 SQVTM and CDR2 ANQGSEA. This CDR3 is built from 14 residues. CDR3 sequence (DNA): TGCAGCGGAAGGGGACAGGAGGGGAACACTGAAGCTTTCTTT. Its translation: CSGRGQEGNTEAFF.

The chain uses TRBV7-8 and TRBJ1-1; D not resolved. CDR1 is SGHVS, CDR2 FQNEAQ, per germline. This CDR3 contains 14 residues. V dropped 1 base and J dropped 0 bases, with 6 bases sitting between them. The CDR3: CASSLGGLNTEAFF. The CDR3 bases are TGTGCCAGCAGCTTAGGCGGGTTGAACACTGAAGCTTTCTTT.

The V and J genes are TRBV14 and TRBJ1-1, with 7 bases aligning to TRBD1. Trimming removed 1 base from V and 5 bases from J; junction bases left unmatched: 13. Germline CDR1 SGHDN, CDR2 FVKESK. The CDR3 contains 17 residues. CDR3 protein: CASSQALRGRLSTEAFF. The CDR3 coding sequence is TGTGCCAGCAGCCAAGCCTTAAGGGGGCGGTTGAGTACTGAAGCTTTCTTT.

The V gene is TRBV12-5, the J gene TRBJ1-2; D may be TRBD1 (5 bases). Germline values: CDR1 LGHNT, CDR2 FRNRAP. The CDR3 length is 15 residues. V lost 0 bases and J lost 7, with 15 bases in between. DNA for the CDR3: TGTGCTAGTGGTTTGGTACGGGGGGAATATGGTGGCTACACCTTC. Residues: CASGLVRGEYGGYTF.

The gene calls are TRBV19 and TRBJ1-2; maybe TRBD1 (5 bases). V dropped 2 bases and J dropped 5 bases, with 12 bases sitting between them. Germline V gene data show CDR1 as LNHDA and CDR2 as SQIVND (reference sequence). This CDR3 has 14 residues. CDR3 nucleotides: TGTGCCAGTAGTATACCAGGGCCAGGGTATGGCTACACCTTC. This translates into CASSIPGPGYGYTF.

DNA for the CDR3: TGTGCCACCAGCAGAGTGGGACAGGGGGGAGAGACCCAGTACTTC. Translated: CATSRVGQGGETQYF. J is TRBJ2-5 and V is TRBV15, with 11 positions matching TRBD1. This CDR3 comprises 15 residues. The ends lost 1 base at V and 4 bases at J; junction bases unmatched: 2. The germline V gene has CDR1 LNHNV and CDR2 YYDKDF (reference sequence).

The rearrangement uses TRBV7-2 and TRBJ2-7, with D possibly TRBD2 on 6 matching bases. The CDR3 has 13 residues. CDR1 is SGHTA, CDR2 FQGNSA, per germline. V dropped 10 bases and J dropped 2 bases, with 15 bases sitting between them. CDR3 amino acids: CAIPVRGTYEQYF. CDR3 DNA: TGTGCCATCCCGGTCCGGGGGACCTACGAGCAGTACTTC.

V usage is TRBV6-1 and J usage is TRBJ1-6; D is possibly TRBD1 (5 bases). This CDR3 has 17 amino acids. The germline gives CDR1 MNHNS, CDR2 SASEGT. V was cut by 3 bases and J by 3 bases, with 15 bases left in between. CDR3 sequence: CASSDLGAPFYNSPLHF. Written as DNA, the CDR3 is TGTGCCAGCAGTGACTTAGGGGCGCCTTTCTATAATTCACCCCTCCACTTT.

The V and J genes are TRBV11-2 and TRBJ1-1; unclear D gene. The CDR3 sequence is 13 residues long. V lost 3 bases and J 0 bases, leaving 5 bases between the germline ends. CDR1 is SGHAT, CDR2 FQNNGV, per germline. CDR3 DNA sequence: TGTGCCAGCAGCTTCGCGTTGAACACTGAAGCTTTCTTT. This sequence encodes CASSFALNTEAFF.

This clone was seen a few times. The CDR3 spells CASSQVDRANYGYTF. CDR3 in DNA: TGCGCCAGCAGCCAGGTCGACAGGGCTAACTATGGCTACACCTTC. The chain links TRBV4-3 to TRBJ1-2; TRBD1 agrees at 7 bases. The CDR3 length is 15 residues. The V gene's germline CDR1 is LGHNA and CDR2 YSLEER. V dropped 3 bases and J dropped 0; count of bases not matched to a gene: 4.

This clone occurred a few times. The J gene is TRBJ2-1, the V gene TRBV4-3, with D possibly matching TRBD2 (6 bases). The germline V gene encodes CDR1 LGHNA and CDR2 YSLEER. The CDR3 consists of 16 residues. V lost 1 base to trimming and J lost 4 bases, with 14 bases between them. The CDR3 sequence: CASSQAWIAEYNEQFF. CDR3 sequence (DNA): TGCGCCAGCAGCCAAGCGTGGATAGCGGAATACAATGAGCAGTTCTTC.

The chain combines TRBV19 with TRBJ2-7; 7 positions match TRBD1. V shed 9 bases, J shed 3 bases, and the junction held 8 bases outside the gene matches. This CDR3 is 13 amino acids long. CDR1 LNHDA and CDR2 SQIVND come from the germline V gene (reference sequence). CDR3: CASIASGGYEQYF. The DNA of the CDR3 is TGTGCCAGCATTGCCTCAGGGGGCTACGAGCAGTACTTC.

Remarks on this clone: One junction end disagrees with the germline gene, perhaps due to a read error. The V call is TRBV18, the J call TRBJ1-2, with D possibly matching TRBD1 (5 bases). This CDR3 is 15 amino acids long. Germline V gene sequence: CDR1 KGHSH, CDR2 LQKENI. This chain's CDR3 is CASSPRYLYERGPFF. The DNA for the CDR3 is TGTGCCAGCTCACCACGATACTTGTATGAAAGGGGCCCTTTCTTC.

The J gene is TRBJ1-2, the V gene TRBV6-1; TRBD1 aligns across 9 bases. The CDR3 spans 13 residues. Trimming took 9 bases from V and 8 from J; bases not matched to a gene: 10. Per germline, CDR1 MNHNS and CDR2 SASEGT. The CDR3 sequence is CASTGTGKRGYTF. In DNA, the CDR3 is TGTGCCAGTACCGGGACAGGGAAAAGGGGCTACACCTTC.

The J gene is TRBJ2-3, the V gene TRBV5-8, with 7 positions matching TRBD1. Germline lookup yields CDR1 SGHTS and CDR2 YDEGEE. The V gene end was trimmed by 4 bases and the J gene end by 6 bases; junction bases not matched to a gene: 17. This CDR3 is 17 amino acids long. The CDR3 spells CASSRAKKGGWEDTQYF. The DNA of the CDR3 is TGTGCCAGCAGCCGAGCCAAAAAAGGGGGCTGGGAGGATACGCAGTATTTT.

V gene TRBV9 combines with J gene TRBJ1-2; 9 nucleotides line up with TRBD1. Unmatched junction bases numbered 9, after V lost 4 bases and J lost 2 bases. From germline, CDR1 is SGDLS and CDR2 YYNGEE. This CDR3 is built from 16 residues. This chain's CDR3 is CASSPLIGQGNYGYTF. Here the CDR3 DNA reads TGTGCCAGCAGCCCACTGATAGGACAGGGGAACTATGGCTACACCTTC.

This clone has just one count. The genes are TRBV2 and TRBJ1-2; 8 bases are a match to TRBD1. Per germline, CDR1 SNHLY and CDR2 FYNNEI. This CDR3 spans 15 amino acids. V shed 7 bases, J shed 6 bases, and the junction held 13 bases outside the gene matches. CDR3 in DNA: TGTGCCAGCACCGCAGGCAGGGGGCGTAAGAATGGCTACACCTTC. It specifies CASTAGRGRKNGYTF.

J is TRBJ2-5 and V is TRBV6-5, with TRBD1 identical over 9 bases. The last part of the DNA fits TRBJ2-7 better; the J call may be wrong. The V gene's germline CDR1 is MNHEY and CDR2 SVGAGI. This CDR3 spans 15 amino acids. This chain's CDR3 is CASSYSGQGEDEQYF. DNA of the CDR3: TGTGCCAGCAGTTACTCGGGACAGGGAGAGGACGAGCAGTACTTC.

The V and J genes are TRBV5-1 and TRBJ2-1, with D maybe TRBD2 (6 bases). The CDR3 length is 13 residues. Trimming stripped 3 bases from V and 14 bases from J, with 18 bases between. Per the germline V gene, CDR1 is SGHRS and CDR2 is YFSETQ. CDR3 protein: CASSSTGRTRKFF. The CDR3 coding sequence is TGCGCCAGCAGCTCGACCGGGAGAACGAGGAAGTTCTTC.

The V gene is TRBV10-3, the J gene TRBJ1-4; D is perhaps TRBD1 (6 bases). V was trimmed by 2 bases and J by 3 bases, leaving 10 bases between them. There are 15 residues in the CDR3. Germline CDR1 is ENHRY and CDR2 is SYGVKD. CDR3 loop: CAISEAEGANEKLFF. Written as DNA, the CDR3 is TGTGCCATCAGTGAGGCAGAGGGGGCTAATGAAAAACTGTTTTTT.

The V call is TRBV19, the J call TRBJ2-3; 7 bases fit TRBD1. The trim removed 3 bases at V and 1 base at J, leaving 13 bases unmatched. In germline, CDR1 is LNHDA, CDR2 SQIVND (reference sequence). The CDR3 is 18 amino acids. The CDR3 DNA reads TGTGCCAGTAGTATTTATTCTGGGACAGCCAGAGGCACAGATACGCAGTATTTT. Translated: CASSIYSGTARGTDTQYF.

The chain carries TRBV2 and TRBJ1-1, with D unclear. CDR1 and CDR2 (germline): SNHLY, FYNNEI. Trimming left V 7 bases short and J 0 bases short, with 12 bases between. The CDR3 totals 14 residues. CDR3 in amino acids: CASKQEVMNTEAFF. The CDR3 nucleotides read TGTGCCAGCAAGCAGGAGGTGATGAACACTGAAGCTTTCTTT.